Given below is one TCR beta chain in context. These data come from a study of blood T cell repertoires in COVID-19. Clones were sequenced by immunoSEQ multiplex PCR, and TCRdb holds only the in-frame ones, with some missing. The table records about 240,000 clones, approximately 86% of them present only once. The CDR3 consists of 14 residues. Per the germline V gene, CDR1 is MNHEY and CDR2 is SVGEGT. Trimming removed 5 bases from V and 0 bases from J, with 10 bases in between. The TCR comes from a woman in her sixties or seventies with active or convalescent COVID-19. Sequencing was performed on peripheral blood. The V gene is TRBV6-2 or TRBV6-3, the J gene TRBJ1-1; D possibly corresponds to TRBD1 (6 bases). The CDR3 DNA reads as TGTGCCAGCAGTATTCAGGGGTTGAACACTGAAGCTTTCTTT. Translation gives CASSIQGLNTEAFF.